A selection of T cell receptor beta chains follows, all from one sample in a study of CD8 T cells in Susac syndrome. TCRdb passed the immunoSEQ multiplex PCR reads through MiXCR, listing each CDR3 protein once. The sample consists of about 250,000 distinct CDR3 sequences, roughly 93% of them appearing once. The sequenced sample consisted of CD4+ T cells from PBMCs. These receptors all come from a human donor with multiple sclerosis. Each CDR3 is given with its conserved first and last residue. The D gene is left open where the match is weak. Rows may omit the clone size; those that give it use once, few, many or a size class.

. . TRBJ1-1 TRBV5-1 TGCGCCAGCAGCATACGGGACACTGAAGCTTTCTTT CASSIRDTEAFF
. . TRBJ2-7 TRBV18 TGTGCCAGCTCACCGGGCAGACAGACCTACGAGCAGTACTTC CASSPGRQTYEQYF
. TRBD1 TRBJ1-1 TRBV20-1 TGCAGCACTATAGGGGGCGCTATTACTGAAGCTTTCTTT CSTIGGAITEAFF
. . TRBJ2-1 TRBV20-1 TGCAGTGCTAGAGATGGAGGAGCGGTATACAATGAGCAGTTCTTC CSARDGGAVYNEQFF
. . TRBJ1-1 TRBV5-6 TGTGCCAGCAGCCTACAGGGAATTAACACTGAAGCTTTCTTT CASSLQGINTEAFF
. TRBD2 TRBJ2-3 TRBV11-3 TGTGCCAGCAGCCCTATAGCGGGAGGGGGCCCAGATACGCAGTATTTT CASSPIAGGGPDTQYF
once . TRBJ2-2 TRBV5-1 TGCGCCAGCAGCTTAAACCAGGGGAGAGGAACCGGGGAGCTGTTTTTT CASSLNQGRGTGELFF
. . TRBJ1-1 TRBV10-3 TGTGCCATCAGCCAGGGGCAAGAACTTGAAGCTTTCTTT CAISQGQELEAFF
. TRBD2 TRBJ2-5 TRBV9 TGTGCCAGCAGCGTAGGCGGGGGGTCCCAAGAGACCCAGTACTTC CASSVGGGSQETQYF
. . TRBJ2-5 TRBV7-2 TGTGCCAGCAGCGGAGCCGGGGCTAGAGGGTTCCAAGAGACCCAGTACTTC CASSGAGARGFQETQYF
. . TRBJ1-2 TRBV5-1 TGCGCCAGCAGGACTCGTGTGGGGGATGGCTACACCTTC CASRTRVGDGYTF
. TRBD1 TRBJ1-1 TRBV20-1 TGCAGTGCGGCCGGGACAGCACCTACTGAAGCTTTCTTT CSAAGTAPTEAFF
. TRBD2 TRBJ2-3 TRBV3-1 TGTGCCAGCGCCACCTCGGGGGGTACGCAGTATTTT CASATSGGTQYF
once . TRBJ2-5 TRBV24-1 TGTGCCACCAGTCAAACAGGTGAAGAGACCCAGTACTTC CATSQTGEETQYF
. . TRBJ2-1 TRBV28 TGTGCCAGCAGCTCCCCCCGGGGGACGTACAATGAGCAGTTCTTC CASSSPRGTYNEQFF
. . TRBJ2-3 TRBV30 TGTGCCTGGAGTAGAGGGGGGGAATATGATACGCAGTATTTT CAWSRGGEYDTQYF
. . TRBJ2-3 TRBV18 TGTGCCAGCTCCCCACCGGACAGATCCACAGATACGCAGTATTTT CASSPPDRSTDTQYF
. . TRBJ1-5 TRBV10-3 TGTGCCACCGCATTGTGGGGCAATCAGCCCCAGCATTTT CATALWGNQPQHF
. . TRBJ1-2 TRBV30 TGTGCCTGGAGCCAGCGCCGGTTAACTAACTATGGCTACACCTTC CAWSQRRLTNYGYTF
. . TRBJ1-1 TRBV28 TGTGCCAGCATGCAGAACACTGAAGCTTTCTTT CASMQNTEAFF
. . TRBJ1-1 TRBV5-1 TGCGCCAGCAGCTTGTCGACAGTTTCGAACACTGAAGCTTTCTTT CASSLSTVSNTEAFF
. TRBD2 TRBJ2-2 TRBV2 TGTGCCAGCAAGCCTAGCGGAGACACCGGGGAGCTGTTTTTT CASKPSGDTGELFF
. . TRBJ2-2 TRBV30 TGTGCCTGGTCGGAGGGGGGAGAGACCGGGGAGCTGTTTTTT CAWSEGGETGELFF
. . TRBJ2-5 TRBV11-1 TGTGCCAGCAGCTTCGGGGTCTCGGAGACCCAGTACTTC CASSFGVSETQYF
. TRBD1 TRBJ2-1 TRBV9 TGTGCCAGCAGCCCGAGAACCGGGACAGGGAACGCTGAGCAGTTCTTC CASSPRTGTGNAEQFF
. . TRBJ2-6 TRBV29-1 TGCAGCGTTGAATCTGTGTCTGGGGCCAACGTCCTGACTTTC CSVESVSGANVLTF
. TRBD2 TRBJ2-1 TRBV28 TGTGCCAGCAGTTTATTTCGTCGGGCTAGCGGGGGGTTCAATGAGCAGTTCTTC CASSLFRRASGGFNEQFF
. TRBD2 TRBJ2-5 TRBV12-3/TRBV12-4 TGTGCCAGCAGTTTAGGCGGGAGCGGAAACCCGACCCAGTACTTC CASSLGGSGNPTQYF
. TRBD1 TRBJ2-1 TRBV24-1 TGTGCCACCAGTGATCCCATGGACAGGGACGTCAATGAGCAGTTCTTC CATSDPMDRDVNEQFF
once . TRBJ2-1 TRBV3-1 TGTGCCACCGGGGACTTCTACAATGAGCAGTTCTTC CATGDFYNEQFF
. . TRBJ1-1 TRBV12-3/TRBV12-4 TGTGCCAGCAGTCCGGACACTGAAGCTTTCTTT CASSPDTEAFF
. . TRBJ1-1 TRBV9 TGTGCCAGCAGCGCCGGAACAGGGAATGGGGCTGAAGCTTTCTTT CASSAGTGNGAEAFF
. TRBD2 TRBJ2-2 TRBV9 TGTGCCAGCAGCATACTAGCGGGGGAGCTGTTTTTT CASSILAGELFF
. . TRBJ2-1 TRBV3-1 TGTGCCAGCAGCCAAGGGCGTATCGCACCTGGGGAGCAGTTCTTC CASSQGRIAPGEQFF
. TRBD1 TRBJ1-2 TRBV25-1 TGTGCCAGCAGTGAGCCGGGACAGGGGGATTACTATGGCTACACCTTC CASSEPGQGDYYGYTF
. . TRBJ2-2 TRBV12-3/TRBV12-4 TGTGCCAGCAGGCTCGGCGGGGCCGGGGAGCTGTTTTTT CASRLGGAGELFF
. TRBD1 TRBJ1-2 TRBV27 TGTGCCAGCAGTTTCTTTCGGACAGGGGCTAACTATGGCTACACCTTC CASSFFRTGANYGYTF
. . TRBJ1-2 TRBV29-1 TGCAGCGGTGACCGCCCGGGGGCGACGAATGGCTACACCTTC CSGDRPGATNGYTF
. TRBD1 TRBJ1-5 TRBV5-8 TGTGCCAGCAGCCGCGACAGGGGGCAACGGGGCAATCAGCCCCAGCATTTT CASSRDRGQRGNQPQHF
. . TRBJ2-7 TRBV30 TGTGCCTGGAGGAAGGACTCCGAGCAGTACTTC CAWRKDSEQYF
. . TRBJ1-1 TRBV6-1 TGTGCCAGCAGTGATCAGGGCAGACTGAACACTGAAGCTTTCTTT CASSDQGRLNTEAFF
. . TRBJ1-1 TRBV7-3 TGTGCCAACAGCTTACGTGAGGGCACTGAAGCTTTCTTT CANSLREGTEAFF
once . TRBJ2-1 TRBV29-1 TGCAGCGTGGGACCTCCGGGCCCCTGGAATGAGCAGTTCTTC CSVGPPGPWNEQFF
. . TRBJ2-5 TRBV29-1 TGCAGCGTTGGGGGCAGGGCTCAAGAGACCCAGTACTTC CSVGGRAQETQYF
. . TRBJ2-7 TRBV11-2 TGTGCCAGCAGCTTAGCCCCCGCGGTTCCCGAGCAGTACTTC CASSLAPAVPEQYF
. TRBD1 TRBJ2-6 TRBV7-2 TGTGCCAGCAGCTTAACGACAGGGTCCGGGGCCAACGTCCTGACTTTC CASSLTTGSGANVLTF
. . TRBJ2-7 TRBV27 TGTGCCAGCAGTTTATCCCCCCCTAGCCCCTACGAGCAGTACTTC CASSLSPPSPYEQYF
once . TRBJ2-2 TRBV7-9 TGTGCCAGCAGCTTAACCCCGGTCACCGGGGAGCTGTTTTTT CASSLTPVTGELFF
. . TRBJ1-4 TRBV6-4 TGTGCCAGCAGCGAACAGCCCGATGGGGTAAAACTGTTTTTT CASSEQPDGVKLFF
. . TRBJ2-7 TRBV5-1 TGTGCCAGCAGCTTAGGCGGGGAGCAGTACTTC CASSLGGEQYF
. . TRBJ1-6 TRBV2 TGTGCCAGCAGGCCCCAGGGTTTAGATGCTTCACCCCTCCACTTT CASRPQGLDASPLHF
. . TRBJ2-5 TRBV11-2 TGTGCCAGCAGCCCCCACGGCCAAGAGACCCAGTACTTC CASSPHGQETQYF
. TRBD1 TRBJ2-5 TRBV5-1 TGCGCCAGCAGCTTGGGACAGGGATTGGAGACCCAGTACTTC CASSLGQGLETQYF
. TRBD2 TRBJ2-5 TRBV4-2 TGTGCCAGCAGCCAACAGACTAGCGGGGTCCAAGAGACCCAGTACTTC CASSQQTSGVQETQYF
. . TRBJ2-7 TRBV6-2/TRBV6-3 TGTGCCAGCAGTTACGGGATGTCCGGAACGTATTTGCACGAGCAGTACTTC CASSYGMSGTYLHEQYF
. . TRBJ1-5 TRBV5-6 TGTGCCAGCAGCTCGACCGGGAGGGATTATGGAAATCAGCCCCAGCATTTT CASSSTGRDYGNQPQHF
. TRBD1 TRBJ2-5 TRBV6-5 TGTGCCAGCAGTTACTCGACAGGGCAAGAGACCCAGTACTTC CASSYSTGQETQYF
few . TRBJ2-1 TRBV20-1 TGCAGTGCTGGGGCCGGGACCATCGGGTTCTTC CSAGAGTIGFF
once . TRBJ1-2 TRBV15 TGTGCCACCAGCAATGGACCTCACTATGGCTACACCTTC CATSNGPHYGYTF
. . TRBJ2-4 TRBV9 TGTGCCAGCAGCTATGCTGGGGGCGGAACGGGAAACATTCAGTACTTC CASSYAGGGTGNIQYF